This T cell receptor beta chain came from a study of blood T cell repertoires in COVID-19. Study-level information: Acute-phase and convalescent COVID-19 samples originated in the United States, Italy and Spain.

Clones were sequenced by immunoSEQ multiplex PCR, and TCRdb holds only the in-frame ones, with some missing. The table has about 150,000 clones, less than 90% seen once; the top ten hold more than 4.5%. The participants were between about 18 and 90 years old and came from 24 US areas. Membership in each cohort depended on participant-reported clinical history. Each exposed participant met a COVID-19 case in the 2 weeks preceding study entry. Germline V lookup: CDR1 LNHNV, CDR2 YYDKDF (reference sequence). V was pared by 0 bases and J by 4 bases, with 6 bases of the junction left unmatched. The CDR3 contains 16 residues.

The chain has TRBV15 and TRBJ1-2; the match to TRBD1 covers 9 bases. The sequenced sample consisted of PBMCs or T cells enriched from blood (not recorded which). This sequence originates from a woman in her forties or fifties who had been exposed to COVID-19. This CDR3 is CATSRDRDRVPYGYTF. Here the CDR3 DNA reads TGTGCCACCAGCAGAGATCGGGACAGGGTCCCCTATGGCTACACCTTC. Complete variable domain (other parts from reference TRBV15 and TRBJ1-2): DAMVIQNPRYQVTQFGKPVTLSCSQTLNHNVMYWYQQKSSQAPKLLFHYYDKDFNNEADTPDNFQSRRPNTSFCFLDIRSPGLGDTAMYLCATSRDRDRVPYGYTFGSGTRLTVV.